What follows are 12 T cell receptor beta chains derived from one specimen sequenced in a study of blood T cells in healthy people across ages. For the second PCR, which ran for about 6 to 11 cycles, a sample-barcoded 5' primer and a J-beta primer mix were used. TCRdb reprocessed the 5' RACE reads with MiXCR, giving one entry per CDR3 protein. Of 1.5 million to 2 million distinct CDR3 sequences in the sample, approximately 28% are singletons; the top ten hold approximately 7.7%. Sequencing was done on a sample of blood. These receptors were taken from a woman under 40 in good health.

This clonotype was seen a handful of times. The chain uses TRBV20-1 and TRBJ2-7; D tentatively reads TRBD1 or TRBD2 (5 bases each). CDR3 length: 14 amino acids. V was pared by 6 bases and J by 4 bases, with 19 bases between. CDR1 and CDR2 (germline): DFQATT, SNEGSKA (reference sequence). CDR3 coding DNA: TGCAGTGCCCCCCGGGACCCGAGAGGTTACGAGCAGTACTTC. Residues: CSAPRDPRGYEQYF.

The CDR3 here is CASSPTYGRGDSYEQYF. The CDR3 DNA is TGTGCCAGCAGCCCGACGTACGGTAGGGGGGACTCCTACGAGCAGTACTTC. The chain is built from TRBV11-2 and TRBJ2-7; tentatively, D is TRBD1 or TRBD2 (6 bases each). The CDR3 sequence is 17 residues long. From germline, CDR1 is SGHAT and CDR2 FQNNGV. V was pared by 5 bases and J by 0 bases, with 20 bases between.

This clonotype was found a few times. This chain links TRBV4-1 with TRBJ2-7; 7 positions match TRBD1. V was clipped by 3 bases and J by 6 bases; unmatched bases: 8. This CDR3 contains 14 residues. Germline V gene data show CDR1 as MGHRA and CDR2 as YSYEKL. The CDR3 region is CASSQRRQGGEQYF. The CDR3 coding sequence is TGCGCCAGCAGCCAGCGCAGACAGGGTGGCGAGCAGTACTTC.

With regard to this clonotype: Given a much more abundant clone one base away, this may be a read error. This chain's CDR3 is CSARPRGVPYNEQYF. CDR3 bases: TGCAGTGCCAGACCCCGAGGGGTACCTTACAATGAGCAGTACTTC. This chain joins TRBV20-1 and TRBJ2-1, with D perhaps given as TRBD1 or TRBD2 (5 bases each). The end of the DNA aligns better with TRBJ2-7, so the J call may be wrong. CDR1 and CDR2 from the germline V gene are DFQATT and SNEGSKA (reference sequence). The CDR3 sequence is 15 residues long.

The chain has TRBV4-3 and TRBJ1-6; the D gene is possibly TRBD1 (5 bases). Per germline, CDR1 LGHNA and CDR2 YSLEER. V was shortened by 0 bases and J by 10 bases, with 10 bases between the two germline ends. The CDR3 sequence is 14 residues long. CDR3: CASSQDGAGSPLHF. The CDR3 nucleotides are TGCGCCAGCAGCCAAGATGGGGCCGGGTCACCCCTCCACTTT.

This sequence joins TRBV12-3 or TRBV12-4 and TRBJ1-4; unclear D gene. The CDR3 extends over 14 amino acids. The V and J ends lost 1 base and 8 bases respectively, with 11 bases between them. The CDR3 region is CASSLGSTGEKLFF. The DNA for the CDR3 is TGTGCCAGCAGTTTAGGCAGTACCGGCGAAAAACTGTTTTTT.

This clonotype was observed a few times. V gene TRBV12-3 or TRBV12-4 combines with J gene TRBJ1-5, with D unresolved. This CDR3 has 14 residues. V was cut by 6 bases and J by 5 bases, with 14 bases left in between. The CDR3 DNA reads TGTGCCAGCAGCAAGCGACATTTTGATCAGCCCCAGCATTTT. The encoded protein is CASSKRHFDQPQHF.

This clonotype came up many times. The chain employs TRBV6-4 and TRBJ2-3, with a tentative D call TRBD1 (5 bases). The CDR3 loop spans 13 amino acids. Germline V gene data show CDR1 as MRHNA and CDR2 as SNTAGT. The V gene lost 4 bases and the J gene lost 6 bases, with 11 bases spanning the gap. The CDR3 loop is CASSAQAGDTQYF. The CDR3 nucleotides are TGTGCCAGCAGTGCCCAAGCAGGGGATACGCAGTATTTT.

On this clonotype itself: With a much larger clone just one base away, this may be a read error. The gene calls are TRBV7-2 and TRBJ2-1; D is ambiguous. CDR3 length equals 14 residues. In germline, CDR1 is SGHTA, CDR2 FQGNSA. The CDR3 loop is CVSSPPPTLNEQFF. Written as DNA, the CDR3 is TGTGTCAGCAGCCCTCCTCCGACCCTAAATGAGCAGTTCTTC.

This rearrangement joins TRBV7-9 to TRBJ2-5, with TRBD2 matching 9 bases. With V trimmed by 5 bases and J by 4 bases, 14 bases remained unmatched. Germline assignment: CDR1 SEHNR and CDR2 FQNEAQ (reference sequence). This CDR3 contains 17 residues. The CDR3 DNA reads TGTGCCAGCAGCACCATATACGGCGGGAGGGCCTTAGAGACCCAGTACTTC. It yields the protein CASSTIYGGRALETQYF.

This chain joins TRBV5-5 and TRBJ2-5; D ambiguous. The V gene lost 6 bases and the J gene lost 2 bases, with 17 bases spanning the gap. CDR3 length: 15 amino acids. CDR1 and CDR2 from the germline V gene are SGHKS and YYEKEE (reference sequence). Written as DNA, the CDR3 is TGTGCCAGCACCATTGGCCCCAACTCGCAAGAGACCCAGTACTTC. This gives the protein CASTIGPNSQETQYF.

This clonotype has at least ten counts. Written as DNA, the CDR3 is TGTGCCAGCAGTTCGCCGGGACAGGGAATTCAGTACTTC. Its translation is CASSSPGQGIQYF. The J gene is TRBJ2-4, the V gene TRBV12-3 or TRBV12-4, with 9 bases matching TRBD1. Trimming cost V 4 bases and J 10 bases; bases outside gene matches: 5. CDR3 length equals 13 residues.